Ten or more counts support the clone carrying this TCR beta chain. Two-round multiplex PCR, the amplification method, yielded TCR beta CDR3 from genomic DNA. The authors ran first-round PCR with primers specific to each TRBV and TRBJ gene. TCRdb analysed the multiplex PCR reads with MiXCR anew, one entry per CDR3 protein. Of roughly 30,000 distinct CDR3 sequences listed, about 42% are singletons. The V and J ends lost 8 bases and 3 bases respectively, with 14 bases between them. The CDR3 loop spans 14 amino acids. CDR1 and CDR2 from the germline V gene are SQVTM and ANQGSEA. The sample originates from a study of prognosis after radiotherapy for stage I lung cancer.

Sequenced material: PBMCs, taken before or after stereotactic body radiation therapy (not recorded which). The sequence derives from a donor at least 50 years old with non-small cell lung cancer. The chain joins TRBV29-1 to TRBJ2-6; a possible D gene is TRBD2 (6 bases). CDR3 residues: CSTEGEDGANVLTF. The CDR3 DNA sequence: TGCAGCACTGAAGGGGAGGATGGGGCCAACGTCCTGACTTTC.